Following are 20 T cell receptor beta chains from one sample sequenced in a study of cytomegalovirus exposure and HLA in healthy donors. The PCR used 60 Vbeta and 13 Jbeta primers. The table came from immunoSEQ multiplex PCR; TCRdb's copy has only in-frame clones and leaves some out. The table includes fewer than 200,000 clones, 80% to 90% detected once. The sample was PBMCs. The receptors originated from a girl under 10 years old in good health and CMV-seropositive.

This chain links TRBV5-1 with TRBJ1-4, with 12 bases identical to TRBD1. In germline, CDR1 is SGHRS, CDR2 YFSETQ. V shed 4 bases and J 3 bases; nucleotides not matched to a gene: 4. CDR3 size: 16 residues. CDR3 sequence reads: CASSPGQGAANEKLFF. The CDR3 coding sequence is TGCGCCAGCAGCCCGGGACAGGGGGCAGCTAATGAAAAACTGTTTTTT. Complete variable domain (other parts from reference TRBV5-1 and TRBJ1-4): KAGVTQTPRYLIKTRGQQVTLSCSPISGHRSVSWYQQTPGQGLQFLFEYFSETQRNKGNFPGRFSGRQFSNSRSEMNVSTLELGDSALYLCASSPGQGAANEKLFFGSGTQLSVL.

The CDR3 loop reads CASSPLGSGVFIRQFF. CDR3 bases: TGCGCCAGCAGCCCCCTTGGCAGCGGAGTCTTTATACGCCAGTTCTTC. The chain combines TRBV5-1 with TRBJ2-1; possible D gene TRBD2, 5 bases. Germline CDR1 is SGHRS and CDR2 is YFSETQ. The CDR3 consists of 16 residues. Trimming took off 4 bases at V and 13 bases at J, with 27 bases between the two ends.

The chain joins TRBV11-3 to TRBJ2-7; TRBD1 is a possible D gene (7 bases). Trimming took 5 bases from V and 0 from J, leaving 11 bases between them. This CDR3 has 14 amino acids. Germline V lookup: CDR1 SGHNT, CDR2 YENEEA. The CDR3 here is CASSRRDSSYEQYF. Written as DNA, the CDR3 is TGTGCCAGCAGCCGGCGGGACAGCTCCTACGAGCAGTACTTC.

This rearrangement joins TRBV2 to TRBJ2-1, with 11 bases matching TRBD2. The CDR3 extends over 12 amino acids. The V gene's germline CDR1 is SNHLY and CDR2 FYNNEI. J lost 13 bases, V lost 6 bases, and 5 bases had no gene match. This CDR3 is CASRSSGRAQFF. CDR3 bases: TGTGCCAGCAGGAGTAGCGGGAGGGCCCAGTTCTTC.

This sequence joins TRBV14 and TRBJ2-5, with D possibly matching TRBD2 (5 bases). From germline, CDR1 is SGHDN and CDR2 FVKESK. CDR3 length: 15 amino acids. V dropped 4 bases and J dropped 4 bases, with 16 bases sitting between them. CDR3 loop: CASSRGEGRRETQYF. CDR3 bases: TGTGCCAGCAGCCGAGGCGAGGGCCGCAGAGAGACCCAGTACTTC.

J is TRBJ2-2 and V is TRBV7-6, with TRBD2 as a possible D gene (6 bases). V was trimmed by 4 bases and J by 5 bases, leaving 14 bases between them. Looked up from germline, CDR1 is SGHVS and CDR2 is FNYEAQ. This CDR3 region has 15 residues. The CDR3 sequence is CASSSTLGGTGELFF. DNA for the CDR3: TGTGCCAGCAGCTCTACACTGGGGGGTACCGGGGAGCTGTTTTTT. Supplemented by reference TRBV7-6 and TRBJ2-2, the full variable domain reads GAGVSQSPRYKVTKRGQDVALRCDPISGHVSLYWYRQALGQGPEFLTYFNYEAQQDKSGLPNDRFSAERPEGSISTLTIQRTEQRDSAMYRCASSSTLGGTGELFFGEGSRLTVL.

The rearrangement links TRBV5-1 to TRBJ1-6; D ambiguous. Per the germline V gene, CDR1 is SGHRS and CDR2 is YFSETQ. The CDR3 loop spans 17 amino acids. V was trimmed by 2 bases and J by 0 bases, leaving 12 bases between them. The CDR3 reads CASSLSGLSSYNSPLHF. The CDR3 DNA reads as TGCGCCAGCAGCTTAAGTGGTCTAAGCTCCTATAATTCACCCCTCCACTTT.

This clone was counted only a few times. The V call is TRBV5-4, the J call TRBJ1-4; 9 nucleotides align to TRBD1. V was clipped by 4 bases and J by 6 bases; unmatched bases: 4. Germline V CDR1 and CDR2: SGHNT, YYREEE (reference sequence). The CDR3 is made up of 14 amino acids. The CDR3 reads CASSVRTGDEKLFF. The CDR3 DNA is TGTGCCAGCAGCGTGCGGACAGGGGATGAAAAACTGTTTTTT.

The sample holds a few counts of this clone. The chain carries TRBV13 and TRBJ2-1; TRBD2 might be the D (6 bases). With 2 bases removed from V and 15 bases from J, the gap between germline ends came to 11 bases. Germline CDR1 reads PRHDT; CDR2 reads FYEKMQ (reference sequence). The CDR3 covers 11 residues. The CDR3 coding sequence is TGTGCCAGCAGCTTAAGGGACTCGCTGTTCTTC. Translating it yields CASSLRDSLFF.

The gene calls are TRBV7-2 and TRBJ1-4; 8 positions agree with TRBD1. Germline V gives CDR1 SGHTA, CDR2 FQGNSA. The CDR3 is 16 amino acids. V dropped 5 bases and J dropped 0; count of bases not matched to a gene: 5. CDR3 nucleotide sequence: TGTGCCAGCAGCGGGCAGACAGGGGCAACTAATGAAAAACTGTTTTTT. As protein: CASSGQTGATNEKLFF.

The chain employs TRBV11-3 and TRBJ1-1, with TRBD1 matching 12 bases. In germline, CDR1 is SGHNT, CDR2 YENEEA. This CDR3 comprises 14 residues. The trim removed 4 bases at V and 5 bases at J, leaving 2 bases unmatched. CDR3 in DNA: TGTGCCAGCAGCTGGGACAGGGGGCAAACTGAAGCTTTCTTT. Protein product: CASSWDRGQTEAFF.

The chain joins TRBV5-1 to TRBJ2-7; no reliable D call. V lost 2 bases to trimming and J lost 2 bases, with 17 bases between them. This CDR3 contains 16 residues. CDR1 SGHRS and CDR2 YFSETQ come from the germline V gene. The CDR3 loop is CASSFHLQALPYEQYF. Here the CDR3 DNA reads TGCGCCAGCAGCTTTCACCTTCAGGCTCTCCCCTACGAGCAGTACTTC.

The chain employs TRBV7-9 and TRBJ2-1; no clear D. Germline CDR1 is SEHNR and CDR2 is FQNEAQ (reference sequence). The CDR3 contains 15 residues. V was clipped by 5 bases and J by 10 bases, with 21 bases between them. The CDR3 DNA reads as TGTGCCAGCAGCCCTCGCCTCCTAATTGCCAACGAGCAGTTCTTC. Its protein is CASSPRLLIANEQFF.

The DNA for the CDR3 is TGCGCCAGCAGCCAAGCGGGATTGGGCCAGCCCCAGCATTTT. It is translated as CASSQAGLGQPQHF. This chain joins TRBV4-1 and TRBJ1-5; D not resolved. V gave up 1 base and J gave up 7 bases, with 11 bases separating them. CDR1 and CDR2 from the germline V gene are MGHRA and YSYEKL. The CDR3 is made up of 14 amino acids.

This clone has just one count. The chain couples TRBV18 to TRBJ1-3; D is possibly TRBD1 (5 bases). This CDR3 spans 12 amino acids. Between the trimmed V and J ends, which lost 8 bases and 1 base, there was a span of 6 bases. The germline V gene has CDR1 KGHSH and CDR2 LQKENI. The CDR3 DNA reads TGTGCCAGCCAGGGATCTGGAAACACCATATATTTT. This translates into CASQGSGNTIYF.

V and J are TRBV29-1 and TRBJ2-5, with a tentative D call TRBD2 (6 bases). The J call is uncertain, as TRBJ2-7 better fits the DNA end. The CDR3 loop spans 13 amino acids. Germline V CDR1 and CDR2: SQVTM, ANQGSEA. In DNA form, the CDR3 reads TGCAGCGTTGAAACGGCTAGCGACTACGAGCAGTACTTC. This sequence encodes CSVETASDYEQYF.

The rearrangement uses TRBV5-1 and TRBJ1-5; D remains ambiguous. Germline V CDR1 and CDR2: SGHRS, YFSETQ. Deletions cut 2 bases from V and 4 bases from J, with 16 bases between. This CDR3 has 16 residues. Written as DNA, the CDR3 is TGCGCCAGCAGCTTAACCGGCACAGACCTAAATCAGCCCCAGCATTTT. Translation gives CASSLTGTDLNQPQHF.

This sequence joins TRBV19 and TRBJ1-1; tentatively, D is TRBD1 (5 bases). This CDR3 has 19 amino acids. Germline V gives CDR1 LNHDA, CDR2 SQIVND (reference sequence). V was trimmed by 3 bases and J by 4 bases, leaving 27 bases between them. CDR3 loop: CASSIIVHGQGGRATEAFF. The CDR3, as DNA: TGTGCCAGTAGTATTATCGTTCATGGGCAGGGAGGTCGGGCCACTGAAGCTTTCTTT.

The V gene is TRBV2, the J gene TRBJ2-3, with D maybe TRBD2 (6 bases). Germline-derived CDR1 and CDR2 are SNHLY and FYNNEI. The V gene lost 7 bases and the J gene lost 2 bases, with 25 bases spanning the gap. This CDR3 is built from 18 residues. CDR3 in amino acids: CASNSGPFVADLTDTQYF. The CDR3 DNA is TGTGCCAGCAATTCAGGTCCGTTTGTAGCGGACCTCACAGATACGCAGTATTTT.

The CDR3 sequence is CATSRGWGGADTGELFF. The CDR3 coding sequence is TGTGCCACCAGCAGGGGGTGGGGGGGAGCGGACACCGGGGAGCTGTTTTTT. J is TRBJ2-2 and V is TRBV15; TRBD2 aligns across 7 bases. This CDR3 is 17 amino acids long. V lost 3 bases to trimming and J lost 3 bases; unmatched junction nucleotides: 10. Germline CDR1 and CDR2: LNHNV and YYDKDF (reference sequence).